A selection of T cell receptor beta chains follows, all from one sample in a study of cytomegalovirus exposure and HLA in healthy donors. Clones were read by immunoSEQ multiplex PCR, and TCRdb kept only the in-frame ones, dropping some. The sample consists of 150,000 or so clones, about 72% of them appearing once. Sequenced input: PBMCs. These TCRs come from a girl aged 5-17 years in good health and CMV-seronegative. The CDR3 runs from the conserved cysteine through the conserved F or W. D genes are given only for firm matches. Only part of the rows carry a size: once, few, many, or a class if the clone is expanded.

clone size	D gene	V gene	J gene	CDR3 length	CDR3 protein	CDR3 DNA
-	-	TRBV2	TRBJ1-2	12	CASNDGAVRYTF	TGTGCCAGCAATGATGGGGCAGTCCGCTACACCTTC
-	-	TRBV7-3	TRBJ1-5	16	CASSTYPRVRNQPQHF	TGTGCCAGCAGCACGTATCCTCGGGTAAGAAATCAGCCCCAGCATTTT
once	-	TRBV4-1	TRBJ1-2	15	CASSQEPGLHYGYTF	TGCGCCAGCAGCCAAGAGCCAGGGCTTCACTATGGCTACACCTTC
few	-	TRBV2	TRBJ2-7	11	CASSVRYEQYF	TGTGCCAGCAGTGTCAGATACGAGCAGTACTTC
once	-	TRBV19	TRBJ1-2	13	CASSISGNYGYTF	TGTGCCAGTAGTATCTCAGGGAACTATGGCTACACCTTC
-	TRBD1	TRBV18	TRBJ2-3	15	CASSPTGQGTDTQYF	TGTGCCAGCTCACCCACGGGACAGGGAACAGATACGCAGTATTTT
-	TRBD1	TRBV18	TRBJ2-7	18	CASSPEGTGTGFSYEQYF	TGTGCCAGCTCACCCGAGGGCACCGGGACAGGGTTTAGCTACGAGCAGTACTTC
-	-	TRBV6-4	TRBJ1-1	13	CASAAAENTEAFF	TGTGCCAGCGCTGCAGCGGAGAACACTGAAGCTTTCTTT
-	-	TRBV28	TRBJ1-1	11	CASSFYTEAFF	TGTGCCAGCAGTTTCTATACTGAAGCTTTCTTT
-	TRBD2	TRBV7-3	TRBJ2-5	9	CASRAGEYF	TGTGCCAGCCGGGCGGGGGAGTACTTC
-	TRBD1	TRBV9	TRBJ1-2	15	CASSVGQGVGYGYTF	TGTGCCAGCAGCGTGGGACAGGGGGTTGGCTATGGCTACACCTTC
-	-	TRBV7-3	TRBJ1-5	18	CASSPGRVGSIRNQPQHF	TGTGCCAGCAGCCCCGGGCGGGTGGGTTCAATCCGCAATCAGCCCCAGCATTTT
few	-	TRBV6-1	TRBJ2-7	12	CASSGEAYEQYF	TGTGCCAGCAGTGGGGAGGCCTACGAGCAGTACTTC
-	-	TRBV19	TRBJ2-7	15	CASSSIQGLDYEQYF	TGTGCCAGTAGCTCCATTCAGGGCTTGGACTACGAGCAGTACTTC
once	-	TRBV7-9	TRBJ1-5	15	CASSQSGQYNQPQHF	TGTGCCAGCAGCCAAAGTGGACAGTACAATCAGCCCCAGCATTTT
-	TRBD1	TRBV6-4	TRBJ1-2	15	CASSDLPDRGYGYTF	TGTGCCAGCAGTGACCTTCCGGACAGGGGCTATGGCTACACCTTC
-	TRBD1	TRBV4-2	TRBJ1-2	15	CASSQEGQGAGGYTF	TGTGCCAGCAGCCAAGAAGGGCAGGGGGCAGGGGGCTACACCTTC
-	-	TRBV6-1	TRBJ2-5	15	CASSGSRDIQETQYF	TGTGCCAGCAGTGGAAGCCGGGACATCCAAGAGACCCAGTACTTC
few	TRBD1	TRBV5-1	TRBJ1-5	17	CASSLARTGGRNQPQHF	TGCGCCAGCAGCTTGGCCAGAACAGGGGGCCGCAATCAGCCCCAGCATTTT
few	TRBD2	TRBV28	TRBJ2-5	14	CASSLWSGGETQYF	TGTGCCAGCAGTTTATGGAGCGGGGGGGAGACCCAGTACTTC
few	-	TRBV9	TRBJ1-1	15	CASSVGGGDGFEAFF	TGTGCCAGCAGCGTAGGGGGAGGGGACGGCTTTGAAGCTTTCTTT
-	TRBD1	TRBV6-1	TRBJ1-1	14	CASSERDSNTEAFF	TGTGCCAGCAGTGAACGGGACAGCAACACTGAAGCTTTCTTT
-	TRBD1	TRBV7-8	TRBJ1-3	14	CASSSRQGGNTIYF	TGTGCCAGCAGCTCCCGACAGGGGGGAAACACCATATATTTT